A single sample gave rise to the 30 T cell receptor beta chains below, sequenced in a study of blood T cell repertoires in COVID-19. TCRdb's table, derived via immunoSEQ multiplex PCR, lists solely in-frame clones and lacks some. The sample shows roughly 64,000 clones, 85% to 90% of them seen only once. Sequences were obtained from peripheral blood. The receptors were sampled from a man between 50 and 59 years old with active COVID-19.

The chain joins TRBV7-3 to TRBJ2-1; 12 positions match TRBD2. Germline V CDR1 and CDR2: SGHTA, FQGTGA. The CDR3 contains 17 residues. The ends lost 5 bases at V and 1 base at J; junction bases unmatched: 6. CDR3 region: CASSRGTSGPSYNEQFF. The CDR3 DNA reads as TGTGCCAGCAGCCGCGGGACTAGCGGGCCGTCCTACAATGAGCAGTTCTTC.

This clone has only one observation. The CDR3 sequence: CASSYREAYNEQFF. The CDR3 DNA is TGTGCCAGCAGTTACAGGGAGGCCTACAATGAGCAGTTCTTC. V gene TRBV6-2 or TRBV6-3 combines with J gene TRBJ2-1; possible D gene TRBD2, 6 bases. Germline values: CDR1 MNHEY, CDR2 SVGEGT. Deletions cut 2 bases from V and 2 bases from J, with 7 bases between. CDR3 length: 14 amino acids.

V is TRBV5-6 and J is TRBJ1-5; no definite D call. Trimming removed 0 bases at V and 1 base at J, with 8 bases between. Germline CDR1 is SGHDT and CDR2 is YYEEEE. This CDR3 is 15 amino acids long. The DNA for the CDR3 is TGTGCCAGCAGCTTGGCACGGTGGAGCAATCAGCCCCAGCATTTT. Translation: CASSLARWSNQPQHF.

The chain couples TRBV29-1 to TRBJ2-7; D ambiguous. Germline lookup yields CDR1 SQVTM and CDR2 ANQGSEA. The CDR3 is 12 residues long. Deletions cut 4 bases from V and 2 bases from J, with 9 bases between. Here the CDR3 reads CSVAPKPYEQYF. The DNA of the CDR3 is TGCAGCGTTGCGCCTAAACCCTACGAGCAGTACTTC.

V usage is TRBV7-2 and J usage is TRBJ2-5; D might be TRBD1 (6 bases). This CDR3 is built from 17 residues. V was cut by 8 bases and J by 3 bases, with 25 bases left in between. Germline CDR1 is SGHTA and CDR2 is FQGNSA. CDR3 sequence reads: CASGVGGPRVLKETQYF. CDR3 sequence (DNA): TGTGCCAGCGGGGTAGGGGGACCGAGGGTCCTCAAAGAGACCCAGTACTTC.

This chain joins TRBV27 and TRBJ2-1; 11 positions agree with TRBD2. This CDR3 spans 14 amino acids. Germline-derived CDR1 and CDR2 are MNHEY and SMNVEV (reference sequence). V was pared by 6 bases and J by 8 bases, with 6 bases of the junction left unmatched. DNA for the CDR3: TGTGCCAGCAGGCGACTAGCGGGACCCTATGAGCAGTTCTTC. This sequence encodes CASRRLAGPYEQFF.

The chain is built from TRBV5-1 and TRBJ2-3; 8 nucleotides line up with TRBD2. The CDR3 consists of 14 residues. The germline gives CDR1 SGHRS, CDR2 YFSETQ. V shed 7 bases and J 6 bases; nucleotides not matched to a gene: 10. This CDR3 reads CASVLGLGMDTQYF. Here the CDR3 DNA reads TGCGCCAGCGTGTTGGGACTAGGCATGGATACGCAGTATTTT.

J is TRBJ2-5 and V is TRBV5-1; TRBD1 aligns across 7 bases. The CDR3 has 16 amino acids. Germline assignment: CDR1 SGHRS and CDR2 YFSETQ. V dropped 4 bases and J dropped 1; count of bases not matched to a gene: 10. The CDR3 DNA follows: TGCGCCAGCAGCCGATGGACAGGATGGGGCCAAGAGACCCAGTACTTC. It encodes CASSRWTGWGQETQYF.

The chain joins TRBV7-9 to TRBJ2-1; 10 bases match TRBD2. Germline trimming cut 5 bases from V and 15 bases from J; bases unmatched to any gene: 10. The CDR3 is made up of 13 amino acids. Germline CDR1 reads SEHNR; CDR2 reads FQNEAQ (reference sequence). The chain's CDR3 is CASSRVAGGLWFF. CDR3 bases: TGTGCCAGCAGCCGGGTAGCGGGAGGACTCTGGTTCTTC.

In DNA, the CDR3 is TGTGCCAGTGCCGGGACAGGGGACTGGAATGAGCAGTTCTTC. It codes for CASAGTGDWNEQFF. The chain is built from TRBV6-6 and TRBJ2-1, with 10 bases aligning to TRBD1. The length of the CDR3 is 14 residues. Losses at the gene ends were 9 bases for V and 7 bases for J; bases not matched to a gene: 9. Germline-derived CDR1 and CDR2 are MNHNY and SVGAGI (reference sequence).

This rearrangement joins TRBV9 to TRBJ2-3, with 7 bases lining up with TRBD2. CDR3 length: 13 residues. CDR1 and CDR2 from the germline V gene are SGDLS and YYNGEE. V was pared by 6 bases and J by 5 bases, with 6 bases of the junction left unmatched. This CDR3 reads CASNRGEGDTQYF. The CDR3 DNA follows: TGTGCCAGCAACCGGGGGGAGGGAGATACGCAGTATTTT.

The chain links TRBV24-1 to TRBJ2-5; TRBD2 matches at 13 bases. This CDR3 comprises 16 residues. V lost 3 bases to trimming and J lost 3 bases; unmatched junction nucleotides: 3. CDR1 is KGHDR and CDR2 is SFDVKD in the germline V gene. The CDR3 reads CATSDGGLAGKETQYF. CDR3 DNA sequence: TGTGCCACCAGTGATGGGGGACTAGCGGGGAAAGAGACCCAGTACTTC.

The V and J genes are TRBV5-1 and TRBJ1-2; D is possibly TRBD1 (5 bases). From germline, CDR1 is SGHRS and CDR2 YFSETQ. This CDR3 comprises 16 residues. V was shortened by 0 bases and J by 4 bases, with 16 bases between the two germline ends. The CDR3 sequence: CASSLARGDRGYGYTF. CDR3 in DNA: TGCGCCAGCAGCTTGGCCCGGGGGGACCGCGGCTATGGCTACACCTTC. The whole variable domain, filled in from reference TRBV5-1 and TRBJ1-2, reads KAGVTQTPRYLIKTRGQQVTLSCSPISGHRSVSWYQQTPGQGLQFLFEYFSETQRNKGNFPGRFSGRQFSNSRSEMNVSTLELGDSALYLCASSLARGDRGYGYTFGSGTRLTVV.

The chain uses TRBV5-1 and TRBJ1-1, with 9 bases aligning to TRBD1. The CDR3 extends over 16 amino acids. Trimming removed 3 bases from V and 4 bases from J; junction bases left unmatched: 10. Germline CDR1 and CDR2: SGHRS and YFSETQ. Here the CDR3 DNA reads TGCGCCAGCAGCTCTAACAGGGGGCTCAGGGGCACTGAAGCTTTCTTT. Its protein product is CASSSNRGLRGTEAFF.

As DNA, the CDR3 is TGTGCCAGCAGCCCATCCGGCCCCATCGTACAGTCTGGGGCCAACGTCCTGACTTTC. Protein product: CASSPSGPIVQSGANVLTF. V usage is TRBV7-6 and J usage is TRBJ2-6; D is unclear. Between the trimmed V and J ends, which lost 5 bases and 1 base, there was a span of 21 bases. Germline CDR1 SGHVS, CDR2 FNYEAQ. The CDR3 is 19 amino acids.

The chain is built from TRBV2 and TRBJ1-1; a weak D match, TRBD1 (5 bases). This CDR3 spans 15 amino acids. V was clipped by 4 bases and J by 0 bases, with 12 bases between them. Germline assignment: CDR1 SNHLY and CDR2 FYNNEI. This CDR3 reads CASSVVPRVNTEAFF. In DNA, the CDR3 is TGTGCCAGCAGTGTGGTCCCCAGGGTGAACACTGAAGCTTTCTTT.

The J gene is TRBJ2-7, the V gene TRBV6-2 or TRBV6-3; D not certain. The V gene's germline CDR1 is MNHEY and CDR2 SVGEGT. Trimming shortened V by 0 bases and J by 3 bases, and 9 bases separated the two germline ends. The CDR3 is 14 amino acids. In DNA form, the CDR3 reads TGTGCCAGCAGTTACTCGAGGCCCCGCTACGAGCAGTACTTC. It codes for CASSYSRPRYEQYF.

The chain carries TRBV21-1 and TRBJ2-7; the table's D call TRBD1 went unverified against the DNA. TRBV21-1 is a known pseudogene. The CDR3 is made up of 13 amino acids. CDR3 protein: CASSPPVPYEQYF. CDR3 nucleotides: TGTGCCAGCAGCCCCCCAGTGCCATACGAGCAGTACTTC.

In this sample, this clone turned up once. This chain joins TRBV28 and TRBJ2-6; 7 bases align to TRBD1. V was pared by 5 bases and J by 6 bases, with 7 bases of the junction left unmatched. CDR1 and CDR2 (germline): MDHEN, SYDVKM. The CDR3 has 15 residues. The CDR3 DNA reads TGTGCCAGCAGTCGACAGGGATCCTTGGCCAACGTCCTGACTTTC. It yields the protein CASSRQGSLANVLTF.

J is TRBJ2-7 and V is TRBV5-1; TRBD2 is a possible D gene (5 bases). Germline V CDR1 and CDR2: SGHRS, YFSETQ. V was trimmed by 5 bases and J by 6 bases, leaving 18 bases between them. CDR3 length: 14 amino acids. CDR3 sequence (DNA): TGCGCCAGCAGTCACCTAAGCGGCCCCATCGAGCAGTACTTC. This translates into CASSHLSGPIEQYF.

The rearrangement joins TRBV11-2 to TRBJ1-2, with 7 bases aligning to TRBD1. V trimming: 2 bases; J trimming: 3 bases; junction bases outside the gene matches: 6. CDR1 SGHAT and CDR2 FQNNGV come from the germline V gene. This CDR3 contains 15 residues. In DNA, the CDR3 is TGTGCCAGCAGCTTATCGGCGACAGGGCACTATGGCTACACCTTC. Residues: CASSLSATGHYGYTF.

This chain links TRBV11-2 with TRBJ2-5; the match to TRBD1 covers 8 bases. The CDR3 spans 15 residues. The V gene end was trimmed by 0 bases and the J gene end by 5 bases; junction bases not matched to a gene: 5. CDR1 and CDR2 (germline): SGHAT, FQNNGV. The CDR3 DNA follows: TGTGCCAGCAGCTTAGACCCAGGGGGCGGGGAGACCCAGTACTTC. Its protein is CASSLDPGGGETQYF.

In this sample, this clone turned up a few times. The rearrangement uses TRBV5-8 and TRBJ1-1; D unresolved. The CDR3 extends over 15 amino acids. The V end was cut by 4 bases, the J end by 0 bases, with 13 bases between. Germline V gene data show CDR1 as SGHTS and CDR2 as YDEGEE. DNA of the CDR3: TGTGCCAGCAGCCCCAGCGGCGCGCTGAACACTGAAGCTTTCTTT. It codes for CASSPSGALNTEAFF.

The chain recombines TRBV5-1 with TRBJ2-3; 13 bases map to TRBD2. The germline CDR1 and CDR2 sequences are SGHRS and YFSETQ. This CDR3 has 16 residues. The V and J ends lost 4 bases and 6 bases, in that order; junction bases with no gene match: 8. CDR3 region: CASSPLGLAGEDTQYF. The CDR3 bases are TGCGCCAGCAGCCCTCTAGGACTAGCGGGAGAGGATACGCAGTATTTT.

This chain uses TRBV7-6 with TRBJ2-7; 8 bases agree with TRBD2. V dropped 0 bases and J dropped 4; count of bases not matched to a gene: 5. The CDR3 is 15 residues long. CDR1 SGHVS and CDR2 FNYEAQ come from the germline V gene. CDR3 nucleotide sequence: TGTGCCAGCAGCTTAGCGGACGGGGGGGCGTACGAGCAGTACTTC. This sequence encodes CASSLADGGAYEQYF.

The rearrangement joins TRBV11-2 to TRBJ1-1; D ambiguous. The CDR3 runs 15 residues. Germline-derived CDR1 and CDR2 are SGHAT and FQNNGV. V lost 5 bases to trimming and J lost 4 bases, with 17 bases between them. DNA of the CDR3: TGTGCCAGCAGCCCCGGGGAAGGGCAAGGCACTGAAGCTTTCTTT. Amino acid sequence: CASSPGEGQGTEAFF.

CDR3 in DNA: TGTGCCAGTGGACAGGGGATGAACACTGAAGCTTTCTTT. It is translated as CASGQGMNTEAFF. The chain combines TRBV19 with TRBJ1-1; TRBD1 matches at 9 bases. The V gene's germline CDR1 is LNHDA and CDR2 SQIVND (reference sequence). With 8 bases clipped from V and 0 bases from J, the junction kept 1 base outside the gene matches. The CDR3 length is 13 residues.

The J gene is TRBJ1-1, the V gene TRBV3-1 (or the pseudogene TRBV3-2), with D uncertain. Trimming left V 0 bases short and J 0 bases short, with 8 bases between. Germline V gene sequence: CDR1 LGHDT, CDR2 YNNKEL (reference sequence). This CDR3 comprises 15 residues. Written as DNA, the CDR3 is TGTGCCAGCAGCCAAGATTTGCGTATGAACACTGAAGCTTTCTTT. The encoded protein is CASSQDLRMNTEAFF.

The chain employs TRBV28 and TRBJ2-7; TRBD2 matches 7 bases. The CDR3 is 14 residues long. In germline, CDR1 is MDHEN, CDR2 SYDVKM. The V and J ends lost 8 bases and 2 bases, in that order; junction bases with no gene match: 9. CDR3 protein: CASEYQRGTYEQYF. The CDR3 DNA follows: TGTGCCAGCGAGTACCAGCGGGGCACCTACGAGCAGTACTTC.

The chain is built from TRBV7-2 and TRBJ2-7; TRBD2 aligns across 8 bases. Trimming cost V 3 bases and J 2 bases; bases outside gene matches: 12. Germline CDR1 and CDR2: SGHTA and FQGNSA. The CDR3 loop spans 17 amino acids. The CDR3 coding sequence is TGTGCCAGCAGCTTCCCCCACGCCCGGGGGGGCCCCTACGAGCAGTACTTC. It encodes CASSFPHARGGPYEQYF.